The 8 T cell receptor beta chains listed next were all sequenced from one sample in a study of tumor-infiltrating lymphocytes in primary liver carcinoma. The study extracted blood RNA from unsorted whole blood and also extracted germline DNA. The template, approximately 500 ng total RNA, yielded TCR beta cDNA made with a constant-region primer. Nested multiplex PCR, run for three rounds with slightly modified ARM-PCR, yielded TCR beta libraries. The first two PCR rounds, around 11 cycles each, used TRBV1-TRBV30 forward primers and a C-beta reverse primer. Using its own MiXCR run on the multiplex PCR reads, TCRdb lists one record per CDR3 protein. The sample lists more than 150,000 distinct CDR3 sequences; approximately 60% were seen once. The specimen sequenced was peripheral blood. Receptors originate from a man in his forties or fifties with primary liver carcinoma and hepatitis B virus infection.

The chain links TRBV5-5 to TRBJ2-7; the match to TRBD2 covers 11 bases. The CDR3 is 16 residues long. V gave up 2 bases and J gave up 2 bases; unmatched junction bases: 6. Germline V gene lookup returns CDR1 SGHKS and CDR2 YYEKEE (reference sequence). CDR3 amino acids: CASSLGLAGMPYEQYF. CDR3 sequence (DNA): TGTGCCAGCAGCTTAGGACTAGCGGGTATGCCCTACGAGCAGTACTTC.

On this clonotype itself: The final CDR3 position lacks the conserved phenylalanine or tryptophan, pointing to a likely read error. The gene calls are TRBV7-8 and TRBJ2-3, with D perhaps TRBD2 (6 bases). The V gene's germline CDR1 is SGHVS and CDR2 FQNEAQ. There are 18 residues in the CDR3. Here the CDR3 reads CTSSLGWGTPGDTDTQYL. DNA of the CDR3: TGTACCAGCAGCTTAGGCTGGGGGACTCCGGGGGACACAGATACGCAGTATTTA.

The V call is TRBV10-3, the J call TRBJ2-1; 8 nucleotides match TRBD2. Germline V gene lookup returns CDR1 ENHRY and CDR2 SYGVKD. The length of the CDR3 is 15 residues. The V segment lost 2 bases and the J segment 7 bases; nucleotides outside the gene matches: 7. CDR3 amino acids: CAISEVSSGSNEQFF. The CDR3, as DNA: TGTGCCATCAGTGAGGTCTCTAGCGGGTCAAATGAGCAGTTCTTC.

V gene TRBV28 combines with J gene TRBJ1-3; D is perhaps TRBD1 (6 bases). The CDR3 is 18 residues long. Trimming removed 5 bases at V and 4 bases at J, with 24 bases between. Germline V gives CDR1 MDHEN, CDR2 SYDVKM. In DNA, the CDR3 is TGTGCCAGCAGTACCCCGGTCGACAGGCGTCGTCCAGGAAACACCATATATTTT. As protein: CASSTPVDRRRPGNTIYF.

The sample holds many counts of this clonotype. The chain uses TRBV4-1 and TRBJ2-4; D is undetermined. The CDR3 sequence is 19 residues long. The germline CDR1 and CDR2 sequences are MGHRA and YSYEKL. The V end lost 0 bases, the J end lost 1 base, and 19 bases lay between the germline ends. CDR3 nucleotides: TGCGCCAGCAGCCAAGAGCCCCCTCAAAACGAAGGGGCCAAAAACATTCAGTACTTC. It codes for CASSQEPPQNEGAKNIQYF.

The gene calls are TRBV6-6 and TRBJ2-2; D may match TRBD1 or TRBD2 (6 bases each). Germline V lookup: CDR1 MNHNY, CDR2 SVGAGI (reference sequence). The V and J ends lost 4 bases and 8 bases respectively, with 11 bases between them. This CDR3 contains 13 residues. The CDR3 sequence is CASSWQGTGELFF. The CDR3 DNA reads as TGTGCCAGCAGTTGGCAGGGGACTGGGGAGCTGTTTTTT.

Remarks on this clonotype: The junction and the germline gene differ at one end; a read error may be behind it. The V gene is TRBV18, the J gene TRBJ1-1, with TRBD1 matching over 11 bases. The CDR3 extends over 18 amino acids. Germline V lookup: CDR1 KGHSH, CDR2 LQKENI. The CDR3 reads CASSPSTGTGGENTEPFF. The CDR3 DNA is TGTGCCAGCTCACCATCGACCGGGACAGGGGGGGAGAACACTGAACCTTTCTTT.

The chain recombines TRBV29-1 with TRBJ2-4; 7 bases map to TRBD2. The trim removed 4 bases at V and 7 bases at J, leaving 10 bases unmatched. Per the germline V gene, CDR1 is SQVTM and CDR2 is ANQGSEA. The CDR3 loop spans 14 amino acids. The CDR3 sequence: CSVAVQQGGNIQYF. CDR3 nucleotides: TGCAGCGTTGCGGTCCAGCAGGGAGGGAACATTCAGTACTTC.